The next 12 T cell receptor beta chains were all read from a single sample in a study of cytomegalovirus exposure and HLA in healthy donors. The PCR employed 60 Vbeta primers together with 13 Jbeta primers. Data came from immunoSEQ multiplex PCR; TCRdb stores just in-frame clones and leaves some out. The sample yields under 110,000 clones, roughly 80% seen once. Sequencing was carried out using PBMCs. These receptors all come from a man in his sixties in good health and CMV-seronegative.

As for this clone: Other DNA sequences from this sample encode an identical CDR3 as well. The chain combines TRBV18 with TRBJ2-3; no definite D call. Per the germline V gene, CDR1 is KGHSH and CDR2 is LQKENI. The CDR3 runs 11 residues. Between the trimmed V and J ends, which lost 2 bases and 6 bases, there was a span of 3 bases. Here the CDR3 DNA reads TGTGCCAGCTCACCATCGGATACGCAGTATTTT. As protein: CASSPSDTQYF.

To note about this clone: Other nucleotide sequences from this sample produce the same CDR3. CDR3 in DNA: TGTGCCAGCAGCTTAGACAGCTACAATGAGCAGTTCTTC. Its translation is CASSLDSYNEQFF. V is TRBV7-2 and J is TRBJ2-1; D ambiguous. The CDR3 sequence is 13 residues long. The V gene lost 1 base and the J gene lost 3 bases, with 4 bases spanning the gap. Germline lookup yields CDR1 SGHTA and CDR2 FQGNSA.

A single count supports this clone. J is TRBJ1-1 and V is TRBV5-6; TRBD1 aligns across 7 bases. The CDR3 is made up of 13 amino acids. With V trimmed by 4 bases and J by 4 bases, 4 bases remained unmatched. Germline assignment: CDR1 SGHDT and CDR2 YYEEEE. The DNA for the CDR3 is TGTGCCAGCAGCAACAGGGGAAGCACTGAAGCTTTCTTT. Its protein is CASSNRGSTEAFF.

This clone was picked up a small number of times. The V and J genes are TRBV25-1 and TRBJ2-3; D possibly corresponds to TRBD2 (6 bases). The CDR3 spans 17 residues. Germline CDR1 is MGHDK and CDR2 is SYGVNS. With 3 bases removed from V and 0 bases from J, the gap between germline ends came to 16 bases. CDR3 amino acids: CASSDPAGRKSTDTQYF. Here the CDR3 DNA reads TGTGCCAGCAGTGATCCTGCGGGGCGAAAGAGCACAGATACGCAGTATTTT.

CDR3 DNA: TGTGCCAGTAGTTATACAGGCTCCTATGGCTACACCTTC. Residues: CASSYTGSYGYTF. The chain links TRBV19 to TRBJ1-2; TRBD1 might be the D (5 bases). The CDR3 is 13 residues long. The germline CDR1 and CDR2 sequences are LNHDA and SQIVND (reference sequence). V lost 5 bases to trimming and J lost 4 bases, with 11 bases between them.

CDR3 residues: CSVGGTLIEQFF. In DNA, the CDR3 is TGCAGCGTTGGTGGGACTCTCATTGAGCAGTTCTTC. V and J are TRBV29-1 and TRBJ2-1; possible D gene TRBD2, 6 bases. Looked up from germline, CDR1 is SQVTM and CDR2 is ANQGSEA. The CDR3 covers 12 residues. Trimming left V 4 bases short and J 9 bases short, with 13 bases between.

The V gene is TRBV7-2, the J gene TRBJ1-1, with a possible D match to TRBD1 (6 bases). V gave up 1 base and J gave up 5 bases, with 8 bases separating them. CDR1 and CDR2 (germline): SGHTA, FQGNSA. The CDR3 has 13 residues. CDR3 region: CASSLGGPTEAFF. The CDR3 nucleotides are TGTGCCAGCAGCTTAGGGGGGCCTACTGAAGCTTTCTTT.

This clone was recorded once. The chain combines TRBV2 with TRBJ2-3; D may be TRBD1 (7 bases). V lost 3 bases, J lost 5 bases, and 12 bases lay in between. Germline loops: CDR1 SNHLY, CDR2 FYNNEI. This CDR3 comprises 14 residues. The CDR3 DNA reads as TGTGCCAGCAGTGAGGGGCAGGGGGGAGATACGCAGTATTTT. As protein: CASSEGQGGDTQYF.

In this sample, this clone turned up once. The J gene is TRBJ2-3, the V gene TRBV4-1; 8 bases line up with TRBD1. The V gene end was trimmed by 3 bases and the J gene end by 8 bases; junction bases not matched to a gene: 7. The CDR3 extends over 14 amino acids. CDR1 is MGHRA and CDR2 is YSYEKL in the germline V gene. CDR3 sequence: CASSHPDREGTQYF. CDR3 nucleotide sequence: TGCGCCAGCAGCCATCCGGACAGGGAAGGTACGCAGTATTTT.

The rearrangement links TRBV5-1 to TRBJ2-5, with a possible D match to TRBD2 (6 bases). Germline values: CDR1 SGHRS, CDR2 YFSETQ. This CDR3 contains 13 residues. V lost 4 bases and J lost 1, with 8 bases in between. The CDR3 nucleotides are TGCGCCAGCAGCCCCGGGAGCCAAGAGACCCAGTACTTC. It yields the protein CASSPGSQETQYF.

The chain is built from TRBV27 and TRBJ2-4, with 7 positions matching TRBD1. Germline values: CDR1 MNHEY, CDR2 SMNVEV (reference sequence). There are 15 residues in the CDR3. V shed 5 bases and J 3 bases; nucleotides not matched to a gene: 7. DNA for the CDR3: TGTGCCAGCAGTCGAGGGGGACAGCTCAAAAACATTCAGTACTTC. Translation: CASSRGGQLKNIQYF.

The chain uses TRBV28 and TRBJ2-6, with 11 bases matching TRBD1. The CDR3 extends over 16 amino acids. Germline V lookup: CDR1 MDHEN, CDR2 SYDVKM. Trimming took 7 bases from V and 4 from J; bases not matched to a gene: 6. CDR3 in DNA: TGTGCCAGCAACGGACAGGGGGCTGTCGGGGCCAACGTCCTGACTTTC. Amino acid sequence: CASNGQGAVGANVLTF.